A single sample is the source of the 3 T cell receptor beta chains below, sequenced in a study of long-term antiretroviral therapy in people with HIV (dated by TCRdb to 2022 to 2024). The immunoSEQ hsTCRB v3.0 assay was used at survey level resolution to sequence the TRB variable region. Imported from immuneACCESS, the table was reduced by TCRdb to in-frame sequences with V and J called. These copies leave out some clones; in studies compared against another copy, an unresolved V gene accounts for under half, and the cause of the remainder is not known. Present in this sample are over 40,000 clones, over 90% of which were seen just once. In total, the top ten clones hold 2% to 2.5% of the sample. Sample: unsorted PBMCs, taken around 9 years after starting antiretroviral therapy. These TCRs come from a man aged 30 to 39 with HIV.

The chain is built from TRBV5-4 and TRBJ2-7; D remains ambiguous. CDR1 and CDR2 (germline): SGHNT, YYREEE (reference sequence). V was clipped by 4 bases and J by 3 bases, with 17 bases between them. The CDR3 covers 15 residues. CDR3: CASSPDSDGSYEQYF. The CDR3 bases are TGTGCCAGCAGCCCCGACTCGGACGGAAGCTACGAGCAGTACTTC.

V gene TRBV28 combines with J gene TRBJ1-6; unclear D gene. The CDR3 consists of 15 residues. CDR1 MDHEN and CDR2 SYDVKM come from the germline V gene. V lost 6 bases and J 0 bases, leaving 9 bases between the germline ends. The CDR3: CASSPLSSYNSPLHF. The CDR3 DNA sequence: TGTGCCAGCAGCCCGTTGAGCTCCTATAATTCACCCCTCCACTTT.

The chain carries TRBV7-9 and TRBJ2-1; D is possibly TRBD1 (6 bases). The length of the CDR3 is 13 residues. The germline gives CDR1 SEHNR, CDR2 FQNEAQ (reference sequence). V was shortened by 0 bases and J by 7 bases, with 7 bases between the two germline ends. CDR3 nucleotides: TGTGCCAGCAGCTTAGCGGGGACAAATGAGCAGTTCTTC. Translation gives CASSLAGTNEQFF.